This is a list of T cell receptor beta chains from one sample in a study of T cells in Graves' hyperthyroidism and ophthalmopathy. One entry per CDR3 protein, called by TCRdb with MiXCR from the multiplex PCR reads. Among about 620,000 distinct CDR3 sequences listed, about 17% were seen once. Sequencing was done on a sample of blood. Source of these receptors: a woman aged 25 to 45 with Graves' hyperthyroidism. Each CDR3 is given with its conserved first and last residue. A D gene is named only where the DNA matches it firmly. Where a row states a size, it is once, few, many or the class of an expanded clone; other rows omit it.

V	J	D	size	DNA	CDR3
TRBV30	TRBJ1-5	-	many	TGTGCCTGGAGCTTACAGGGAGGGAATCAGCCCCAGCATTTT	CAWSLQGGNQPQHF
TRBV9	TRBJ1-4	-	-	TGTGCCAGCAGCGTAGCGCCAGGAGGAGAAAAACTGTTTTTT	CASSVAPGGEKLFF
TRBV20-1	TRBJ2-5	-	few	TGCAGTGCTATGATCAGGGTAGAGACCCAGTACTTC	CSAMIRVETQYF
TRBV5-1	TRBJ2-1	TRBD1	-	TGCGCCAGCAGCTTTCAACCCTCCGGGACAGCCAACAATGAGCAGTTCTTC	CASSFQPSGTANNEQFF
TRBV7-2	TRBJ2-2	-	-	TGTGCCAGCAGCTTAGAAGGGCGTTGGGGCACCGGGGAGCTGTTTTTT	CASSLEGRWGTGELFF
TRBV3-1	TRBJ1-5	-	many	TGTGCCAGCAGCCAAGGGACACCTAATCAGCCCCAGCATTTT	CASSQGTPNQPQHF
TRBV6-1	TRBJ2-7	-	few	TGTGCCAGCAGTTACGCGCGTCGGAGCTCCTACGAGCAGTACTTC	CASSYARRSSYEQYF
TRBV7-3	TRBJ1-2	TRBD1	many	TGTGCCAGCAGTTCCCGGACAGGGGATGGCTACACCTTC	CASSSRTGDGYTF
TRBV12-5	TRBJ2-7	TRBD2	-	TGTGCTAGTGGTTTGGGGACTAGCGGCTACGAGCAGTACTTC	CASGLGTSGYEQYF
TRBV6-1	TRBJ1-5	-	-	TGTGCCAGGGTTTTAAGCAATCAGCCCCAGCATTTT	CARVLSNQPQHF
TRBV28	TRBJ2-7	TRBD2	-	TGTGCCAGCAGTTTACAGGGGACTAGCGGGAGGTTAGAGCAGTACTTC	CASSLQGTSGRLEQYF
TRBV19	TRBJ1-6	-	-	TGTGCCAGTAAAAGGGACGGGAATTCACCCCTCCACTTT	CASKRDGNSPLHF
TRBV2	TRBJ2-5	TRBD2	-	TGTGCCAGCAGGGGGGGGGGGATTCAAGAGACCCAGTACTTC	CASRGGGIQETQYF
TRBV20-1	TRBJ2-1	-	-	TGCAGTGCTAGACTGGTTCTCCCCTACAATGAGCAGTTCTTC	CSARLVLPYNEQFF
TRBV20-1	TRBJ2-5	-	few	TGCAGTGCTGAACCGGGGGAGACCCAGTACTTC	CSAEPGETQYF
TRBV7-9	TRBJ2-7	TRBD1	-	TGTGCCAGCAGCTTACCGGGACAGGGGGCCTCCTACGAGCAGTACTTC	CASSLPGQGASYEQYF
TRBV5-5	TRBJ2-1	-	few	TGTGCCAGCAGCGTAGGACAGTGGCGGTTCTTC	CASSVGQWRFF
TRBV3-1	TRBJ2-2	-	few	TGTGCCAGCAGCCCCCCGGGACGGCTGAACACCGGGGAGCTGTTTTTT	CASSPPGRLNTGELFF
TRBV28	TRBJ2-7	-	many	TGTGCCAGCAAAATTGGGGGCGGGACCTACGAGCAGTACTTC	CASKIGGGTYEQYF
TRBV7-2	TRBJ1-4	TRBD1	few	TGTGCCAGCAGCCTAAGGGACAGGGGGTTTGAAAAACTGTTTTTT	CASSLRDRGFEKLFF
TRBV20-1	TRBJ2-3	TRBD2	-	TGCAGTGCTAGAGGACTAGCGGGAGGGTTTCCAGATACGCAGTATTTT	CSARGLAGGFPDTQYF
TRBV14	TRBJ2-7	-	once	TGTGCCAGCAGCTTGCTAGCTGTTGACTACGAGCAGTACTTC	CASSLLAVDYEQYF
TRBV28	TRBJ1-2	-	many	TGTGCCAGCAGTTTTGGTTCGTATTTGGTCGGGGGAAGCTATGGCTACACCTTC	CASSFGSYLVGGSYGYTF
TRBV12-3/TRBV12-4	TRBJ1-6	-	few	TGTGCCAGCAGCCCCGTGCTGAATTCATCCCTCCACTTT	CASSPVLNSSLHF
TRBV13	TRBJ2-1	TRBD2	-	TGTGCCGGCAGCTTGACCTCTAGCGGGAGAGCCTACGAGCAGTTCTTC	CAGSLTSSGRAYEQFF
TRBV19	TRBJ2-7	-	-	TGTGCCAGTAGTAGCCGGGAAACTTCCTACGAGCAGTACTTC	CASSSRETSYEQYF
TRBV20-1	TRBJ2-1	TRBD2	many	TGCAGTTTCAACGAGGGACTAGCGGTCTACAATGAGCAGTTCTTC	CSFNEGLAVYNEQFF
TRBV14	TRBJ1-2	TRBD1	-	TGTGCCAGCAGCCAATATATTTACAGGGGGATGTCTAACTATGGCTACACCTTC	CASSQYIYRGMSNYGYTF
TRBV2	TRBJ1-1	TRBD1	many	TGTGCCAGCGGGACAGGGCGAATTATCACTGAAGCTTTCTTT	CASGTGRIITEAFF
TRBV6-1	TRBJ1-2	TRBD1	few	TGTGCCAGCAGCGCTCTCGGGACAGGGGGAGGCTACACCTTC	CASSALGTGGGYTF
TRBV6-1	TRBJ2-5	TRBD2	-	TGTGCCAGCAGGCCCCGCGGGGGACAAGAGACCCAGTACTTC	CASRPRGGQETQYF
TRBV7-2	TRBJ2-3	-	-	TGTGCCAGCAGCTTACTACTCAGCACAGATATGCAGTATTTT	CASSLLLSTDMQYF
TRBV29-1	TRBJ2-5	TRBD2	few	TGCAGCGTTGTAGGGACTAGCGGCCAGTACTTC	CSVVGTSGQYF
TRBV5-1	TRBJ2-7	-	-	TGCGCCAGCAGCTTGACAGTCGACACACCGCTAGGCGAGCAGTACTTC	CASSLTVDTPLGEQYF
TRBV7-3	TRBJ2-3	-	-	TGTGCCAGCAGCTATAACGGCCATAACACAGATACGCAGTATTTT	CASSYNGHNTDTQYF
TRBV19	TRBJ1-5	-	few	TGTGCCAGTAGTAGATGGACAGATCAGCCCCAGCATTTT	CASSRWTDQPQHF
TRBV7-2	TRBJ2-7	-	many	TGTGCCAGCAGCTTATACCTAGGCGGAGAAGAGGTGTCCGAGCAGTACTTC	CASSLYLGGEEVSEQYF
TRBV5-1	TRBJ2-3	-	many	TGCGCCAGCAGCTTGGAAAATACGCAGTATTTT	CASSLENTQYF
TRBV2	TRBJ2-1	TRBD2	many	TGTGCCAGCAGTGAGTTGGCCGGACTAGTGAATGAGCAGTTCTTC	CASSELAGLVNEQFF
TRBV30	TRBJ2-7	TRBD1	-	TGTGCCTGGAGTGTAGGGGGCCGACCCTACGAGCAGTACTTC	CAWSVGGRPYEQYF